This entry concerns a single TCR beta chain. This sample was included in a study of T cell changes during pregnancy in multiple sclerosis. Repertoires were generated with immunoSEQ multiplex PCR, while TCRdb's copy carries only in-frame clones and drops some. The sample carries some 34,000 clones, about 91% recorded once. The germline V and J ends were trimmed by 4 bases and 7 bases, with 12 bases remaining between them. The CDR3 spans 12 residues. Germline V gene data show CDR1 as SGHKS and CDR2 as YYEKEE (reference sequence). This clonotype originated in a female donor in good health, enrolled as a control in a pregnancy study. The chain is built from TRBV5-5 and TRBJ2-7; the D is unclear. The sample here was CD4+ T cells from peripheral blood mononuclear cells, taken in the third trimester of pregnancy. The CDR3 sequence is CASSPELWEQYF. CDR3 bases: TGTGCCAGCAGCCCGGAGTTGTGGGAGCAGTACTTC.